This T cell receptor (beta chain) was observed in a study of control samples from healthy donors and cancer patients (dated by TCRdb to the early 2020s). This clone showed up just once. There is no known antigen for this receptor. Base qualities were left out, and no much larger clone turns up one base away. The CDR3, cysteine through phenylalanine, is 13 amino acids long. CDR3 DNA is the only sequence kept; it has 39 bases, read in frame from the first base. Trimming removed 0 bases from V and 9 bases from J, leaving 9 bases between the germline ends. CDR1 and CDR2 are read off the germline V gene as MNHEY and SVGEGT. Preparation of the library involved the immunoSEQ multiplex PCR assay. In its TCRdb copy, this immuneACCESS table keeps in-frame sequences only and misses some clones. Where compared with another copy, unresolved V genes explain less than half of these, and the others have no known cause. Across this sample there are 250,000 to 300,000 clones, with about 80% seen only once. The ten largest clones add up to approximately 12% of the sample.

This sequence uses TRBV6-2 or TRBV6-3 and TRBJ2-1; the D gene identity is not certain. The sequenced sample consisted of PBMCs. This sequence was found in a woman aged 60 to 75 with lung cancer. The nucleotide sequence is TGTGCCAGCAGTTACTCCCTAGATGGTGAGCAGTTCTTC. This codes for CASSYSLDGEQFF.